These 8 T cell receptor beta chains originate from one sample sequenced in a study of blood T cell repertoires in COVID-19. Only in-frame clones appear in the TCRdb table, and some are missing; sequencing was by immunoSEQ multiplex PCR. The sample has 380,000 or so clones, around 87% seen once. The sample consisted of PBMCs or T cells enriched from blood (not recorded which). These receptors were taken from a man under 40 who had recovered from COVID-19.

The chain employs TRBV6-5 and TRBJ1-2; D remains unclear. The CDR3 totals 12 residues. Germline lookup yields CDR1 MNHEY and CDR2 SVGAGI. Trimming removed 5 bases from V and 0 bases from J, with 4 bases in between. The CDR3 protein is CASSQSNYGYTF. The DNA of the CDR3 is TGTGCCAGCAGTCAATCTAACTATGGCTACACCTTC.

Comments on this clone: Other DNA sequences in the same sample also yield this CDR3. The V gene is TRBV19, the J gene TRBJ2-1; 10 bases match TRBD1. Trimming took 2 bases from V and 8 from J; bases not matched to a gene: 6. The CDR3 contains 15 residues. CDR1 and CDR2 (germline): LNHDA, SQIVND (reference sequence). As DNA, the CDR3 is TGTGCCAGTAGTATACGGGACAGGGGCGGCGATGAGCAGTTCTTC. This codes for CASSIRDRGGDEQFF.

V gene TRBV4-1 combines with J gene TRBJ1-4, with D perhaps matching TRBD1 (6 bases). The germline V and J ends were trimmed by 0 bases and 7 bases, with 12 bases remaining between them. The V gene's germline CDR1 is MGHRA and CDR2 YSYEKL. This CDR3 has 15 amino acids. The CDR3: CASSQDLGAFEKLFF. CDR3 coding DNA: TGCGCCAGCAGCCAAGATTTGGGGGCGTTTGAAAAACTGTTTTTT.

The CDR3 bases are TGTGCCAGCAGCCCCGCTATCCTCACGTTCTCCTACGAGCAGTACTTC. Translation: CASSPAILTFSYEQYF. V gene TRBV7-2 combines with J gene TRBJ2-7; D is uncertain. V dropped 5 bases and J dropped 0 bases, with 17 bases sitting between them. The germline V gene encodes CDR1 SGHTA and CDR2 FQGNSA. The CDR3 is made up of 16 amino acids.

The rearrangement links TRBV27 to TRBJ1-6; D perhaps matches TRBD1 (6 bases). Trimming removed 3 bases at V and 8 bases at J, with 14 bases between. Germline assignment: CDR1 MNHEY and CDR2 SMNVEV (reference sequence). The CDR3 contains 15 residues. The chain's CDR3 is CASSLGIGGYSPLHF. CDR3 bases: TGTGCCAGCAGTTTGGGCATAGGGGGATATTCACCCCTCCACTTT.

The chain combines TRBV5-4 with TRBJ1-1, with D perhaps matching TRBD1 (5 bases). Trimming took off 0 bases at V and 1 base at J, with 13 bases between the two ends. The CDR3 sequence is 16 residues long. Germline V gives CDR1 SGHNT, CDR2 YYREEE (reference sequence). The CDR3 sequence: CASSLESPGKNTEAFF. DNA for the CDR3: TGTGCCAGCAGCTTGGAATCACCAGGGAAGAACACTGAAGCTTTCTTT.

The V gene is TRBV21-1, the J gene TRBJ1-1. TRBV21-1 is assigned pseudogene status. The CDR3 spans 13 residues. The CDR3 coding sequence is TGTGCCAGCAGCAAAAGTCGGGTCACTGAAGCTTTCTTT. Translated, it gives CASSKSRVTEAFF.

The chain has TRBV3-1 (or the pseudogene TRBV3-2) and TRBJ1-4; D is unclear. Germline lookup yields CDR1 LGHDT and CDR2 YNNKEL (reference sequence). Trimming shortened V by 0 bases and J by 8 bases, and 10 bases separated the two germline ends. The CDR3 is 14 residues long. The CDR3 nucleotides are TGTGCCAGCAGCCAAGATACAGTTCCGGAAAAACTGTTTTTT. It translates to CASSQDTVPEKLFF.